This is a list of T cell receptor beta chains from one sample in a study of blood T cell repertoires in COVID-19. Libraries were prepared by immunoSEQ multiplex PCR; TCRdb keeps only in-frame clonotypes and omits some of them. Among around 320,000 clones listed, roughly 91% were seen once. Input material: peripheral blood. The receptors were gathered from a woman in her twenties or thirties with COVID-19, enrolled during active disease. CDR3s include the opening cysteine and the closing phenylalanine or tryptophan. Fields, in order: V gene, D gene, clone size, J gene, CDR3 protein, CDR3 DNA. The D gene is left open where the match is weak. Size is omitted from some rows. Given values are once, few, many or a class for expanded clones.

TRBV7-9	TRBD1	few	TRBJ2-7	CASSLTGTGTSYEQYF	TGTGCCAGCAGCTTAACCGGGACAGGGACCTCCTACGAGCAGTACTTC
TRBV10-1	TRBD1	once	TRBJ2-7	CASSEGTGDEQYF	TGCGCCAGCAGTGAAGGGACAGGGGACGAGCAGTACTTC
TRBV5-4	.	.	TRBJ1-6	CASSLRQSSFKYNSPLHF	TGTGCCAGCAGCTTGAGACAGTCCTCCTTTAAATATAATTCACCCCTCCACTTT
TRBV7-9	.	.	TRBJ1-2	CASSLVGQVYGYTF	TGTGCCAGCAGCTTAGTTGGGCAGGTCTATGGCTACACCTTC
TRBV6-5	TRBD1	.	TRBJ1-2	CAISPDRGLEGGYTF	TGTGCCATCTCCCCGGACAGGGGGCTCGAGGGGGGCTACACCTTC
TRBV2	TRBD2	.	TRBJ2-7	CASTLDGLAGAYEQYF	TGTGCCAGCACCCTAGACGGGCTAGCGGGGGCCTACGAGCAGTACTTC
TRBV10-2	.	.	TRBJ1-1	CASNLPGQNTEAFF	TGCGCCAGCAACCTCCCGGGACAGAACACTGAAGCTTTCTTT
TRBV3-1/TRBV3-2	TRBD1	.	TRBJ1-4	CASSQGPGQMFF	TGTGCCAGCAGCCAAGGCCCGGGACAGATGTTTTTT
TRBV5-6	TRBD1	once	TRBJ1-1	CASSRTGVNTEAFF	TGTGCCAGCAGCCGGACAGGGGTGAACACTGAAGCTTTCTTT
TRBV6-1	.	.	TRBJ2-3	CASSEALGQAGDTQYF	TGTGCCAGCAGTGAAGCGCTTGGACAGGCGGGGGATACGCAGTATTTT